The rows below give T cell receptor beta chains drawn from one sample of a study of prognosis after radiotherapy for stage I lung cancer. TCRdb called the multiplex PCR reads again in MiXCR, with one record for every CDR3 protein. The sample records roughly 11,000 distinct CDR3 sequences, roughly 50% being singletons. Source: PBMCs, taken before or after stereotactic body radiation therapy (not recorded which). The receptors originated from a donor aged 50 or older with non-small cell lung cancer. Both conserved end residues are part of each CDR3. D genes are given only for firm matches. A row's size may be missing; if present it is once, few, many or a size class.

D gene	clone size	J gene	V gene	CDR3 DNA	CDR3 protein
NA	NA	TRBJ2-3	TRBV11-3	TGTGCCAGCAGCCCAAGTCGGGGGCTCACAGATACGCAGTATTTT	CASSPSRGLTDTQYF
TRBD2	NA	TRBJ2-1	TRBV6-1	TGTGCCAGCAAAGTGGGTAGCGGGAAATCCTACAATGAGAAGTTCTTC	CASKVGSGKSYNEKFF
NA	NA	TRBJ1-2	TRBV11-2	TGTGCCAGCAGCTTAGTTGGGGAAAAGGATGGCTACACCTTC	CASSLVGEKDGYTF
TRBD1	medium-sized	TRBJ1-2	TRBV27	TGTGCCAGCAGTCGGGGGGACAGAGGGTATGGCTACACCTTC	CASSRGDRGYGYTF
NA	medium-sized	TRBJ2-7	TRBV6-2/TRBV6-3	TGTGCCAGCAGAACAATAGGGTTTACCAGAGCCTACGAGCAGTACTTC	CASRTIGFTRAYEQYF
NA	NA	TRBJ1-5	TRBV20-1	TGCAGTGCTAGAGATCGAACCAGGGGAGTGGAACAGCCCCAGCATTTT	CSARDRTRGVEQPQHF
NA	NA	TRBJ2-7	TRBV11-2	TGTGCCAGCATTGGAAAGGGCACCTACGAGCAGTACTTC	CASIGKGTYEQYF
NA	once	TRBJ1-5	TRBV7-2	TGTGCCAGCAGCTTAATCGTAGGGGGAGGGTATCAGCCCCAGCATTTT	CASSLIVGGGYQPQHF
NA	many	TRBJ2-5	TRBV29-1	TGCAGCGTTGAACAGGAGACCCAGTACTTC	CSVEQETQYF
NA	NA	TRBJ2-2	TRBV7-3	TGTGCCAGCAGCTTAGGCGGTGGGAACACCGTGGAGCTGTTTTTT	CASSLGGGNTVELFF
NA	NA	TRBJ2-6	TRBV20-1	TGCAGTGCTAGATCGCGCGCGACTGGGGCCAACGTCCTGACTTTC	CSARSRATGANVLTF
TRBD1	medium-sized	TRBJ2-2	TRBV2	TGTGCCAGCAGACCCGGGACAGGGAACACCGGGGAGCTGTTTTTT	CASRPGTGNTGELFF
NA	many	TRBJ1-4	TRBV5-4	TGTGCCAGCAGCCCAGGGAGCCCGGGGGCAACTAATGAAAAACTGTTTTTT	CASSPGSPGATNEKLFF
TRBD2	NA	TRBJ2-1	TRBV9	TGTGCCAGCAGCGTAGCCCCCGGGACTAGCGCTAATGAGCAGTTCTTC	CASSVAPGTSANEQFF
TRBD2	few	TRBJ2-7	TRBV6-1	TGTGCCAGCAGTGACCGAGCGGGAGAGGACTCCTGCGAGCAGTACTTC	CASSDRAGEDSCEQYF
NA	NA	TRBJ2-3	TRBV11-2	TGTGCCAGCAGCTCCCACGGGGGCCTAACAGATACGCAGTATTTT	CASSSHGGLTDTQYF
NA	NA	TRBJ2-7	TRBV6-1	TGTGCCAGCAACGACAGTCCCTACGAGCAGTACTTC	CASNDSPYEQYF
TRBD1	many	TRBJ2-7	TRBV7-6	TGTGCCAGCAGCACGTTCGCGCCCGGGACAGTAGTATACGAGCAGTACTTC	CASSTFAPGTVVYEQYF
TRBD1	medium-sized	TRBJ1-2	TRBV28	TGTGCCAGCAGCTTTGGGGACAGGGGTGGCTACACCTTC	CASSFGDRGGYTF
TRBD1	many	TRBJ2-2	TRBV5-6	TGTGCCAGCAGAGCCGGGACAGCGAACACCGGGGAGCTGTTTTTT	CASRAGTANTGELFF
TRBD1	NA	TRBJ1-6	TRBV20-1	TGCAGTGCTGACATTAGGGACAGGCGATTGAGCTCCTATAATTCACCCCTCCACTTT	CSADIRDRRLSSYNSPLHF
NA	medium-sized	TRBJ1-2	TRBV19	TGTGCCAGTACACAGCGGCTCCGCTATGGCTACACCTTC	CASTQRLRYGYTF
NA	NA	TRBJ2-1	TRBV12-3/TRBV12-4	TGTGCCAGCACTCAACGGGCGGAAGTCAATGAGCAGTTCTTC	CASTQRAEVNEQFF
NA	medium-sized	TRBJ1-2	TRBV20-1	TGCAGTGCTAGAGATCGAGTGGGAGGGAACTATGGCTACACCTTC	CSARDRVGGNYGYTF
NA	medium-sized	TRBJ2-3	TRBV3-1	TGTGCCAGCAGCCAGGGGGGGCAGGGAACAGATACGCAGTATTTT	CASSQGGQGTDTQYF
NA	many	TRBJ2-2	TRBV18	TGTGCCAGCTCACAGGGTGCCACGAACACCGGGGAGCTGTTTTTT	CASSQGATNTGELFF
NA	NA	TRBJ2-2	TRBV6-1	TGTGCCAGCCTACCCGTTGAGGGGGTCTCGAACACCGGGGAGATGTTTTTT	CASLPVEGVSNTGEMFF
NA	medium-sized	TRBJ1-5	TRBV18	TGTGCCAGCTCACCAAACCTGGGTCCCAATCAGCCCCAGCATTTT	CASSPNLGPNQPQHF
TRBD2	medium-sized	TRBJ2-7	TRBV20-1	TGCAGTGCTAGAGATCGGCGCGGGGGGGACTACGAGCAGTACTTC	CSARDRRGGDYEQYF
TRBD1	NA	TRBJ1-5	TRBV20-1	TGCAGTGCTAAGAGTAATACAGACAGGGTGGGAAGCAATCAGCCCCAGCATTTT	CSAKSNTDRVGSNQPQHF
TRBD2	medium-sized	TRBJ2-3	TRBV28	TGTGCCAGCGCATTTACTAGCGGCACAGATACGCAGTATTTT	CASAFTSGTDTQYF
TRBD1	NA	TRBJ2-7	TRBV2	TGTTCCAGCAGTCATGGGGGACAGGGGTCCTTTGAGCAGTACTTC	CSSSHGGQGSFEQYF
TRBD2	NA	TRBJ2-7	TRBV6-5	TGTGCCATCAGGGGGACTAGCGGGAGTCTCACCTACGAGCAATACTTC	CAIRGTSGSLTYEQYF
NA	few	TRBJ1-2	TRBV6-2/TRBV6-3	TGTGCCAGCAGTACGGTTCGGGGTAGGGTCCCAACCGGCTATGGCTACACCTTC	CASSTVRGRVPTGYGYTF
NA	NA	TRBJ2-1	TRBV20-1	TGCAGTGCTAGAGATATTGGACAGCCCTACAATGAGCAGTTCTTC	CSARDIGQPYNEQFF
NA	NA	TRBJ2-7	TRBV29-1	TGCAGCGTTGAGACGGGGGATGAGCAGTACTTC	CSVETGDEQYF
NA	medium-sized	TRBJ2-7	TRBV6-2/TRBV6-3	TGTGCCAGCATGGAACCGGGTCAACCCTCCGAGCAGTACTTC	CASMEPGQPSEQYF
TRBD2	medium-sized	TRBJ2-1	TRBV27	TGTGCCAGCAGTCCCCGGGCTAGCGGCCCGGATTACAATGAGCAGTTCTTC	CASSPRASGPDYNEQFF
NA	many	TRBJ2-5	TRBV9	TGTGCCAGCAGCACCTACGGAGCCCTCCAAGAGACCCAGTACTTC	CASSTYGALQETQYF
TRBD2	NA	TRBJ2-1	TRBV11-2	TGTGCCAGCAGCTTAGATCCTGCGGGAGTTGAGCAGTTCTTC	CASSLDPAGVEQFF
NA	many	TRBJ2-4	TRBV18	TGTGCCAGCTCACCACCGAGCGTGAACGCAAACATTCAGTACTTC	CASSPPSVNANIQYF
NA	medium-sized	TRBJ2-7	TRBV10-3	TGTGCCATCAGTGATAGTCCAAAGAGCTACGAGCAGTACTTC	CAISDSPKSYEQYF
TRBD1	medium-sized	TRBJ2-1	TRBV15	TGTGCCGCCGACAGGGGTGAAAACAATGAGCAGTTCTTC	CAADRGENNEQFF
NA	medium-sized	TRBJ2-7	TRBV27	TGTGCCAGCAGTTTAGCCCGAGCATCCTCTCACGAGCAGTACTTC	CASSLARASSHEQYF
TRBD1	NA	TRBJ1-2	TRBV20-1	TGCAGTGCTAGCGACAGGGGCAGGGGCTACACCTTC	CSASDRGRGYTF
NA	NA	TRBJ2-7	TRBV11-3	TGTGCCAGCAGCTTACTAGGGTACGAGCAGTACTTC	CASSLLGYEQYF
TRBD2	NA	TRBJ2-3	TRBV5-1	TGCGCCAGCAGCTTGAACGGGAGGGAGGATACGCAGTATTTT	CASSLNGREDTQYF
NA	few	TRBJ1-3	TRBV12-3/TRBV12-4	TGTGCCAGCAGTTTAAAGCTGGGTAGGAACACCATATATTTT	CASSLKLGRNTIYF
TRBD2	medium-sized	TRBJ2-3	TRBV7-8	TGTGCCAGCAGCTTTGCGGGAGAGGATACGCAGTATTTT	CASSFAGEDTQYF
TRBD2	medium-sized	TRBJ2-1	TRBV11-3	TGTGCCAGCAGCCAAGAAGCGGGAGGGCCGTTAAATGAGCAGTTCTTC	CASSQEAGGPLNEQFF
NA	medium-sized	TRBJ2-2	TRBV19	TGTGCCAGTAGTAATCAAGCATGGGGCGGGGAGCTGTTTTTT	CASSNQAWGGELFF
NA	NA	TRBJ2-5	TRBV24-1	TGTGCCACCAGCCTCCCGGGGCGAGAGACCCAGTACTTC	CATSLPGRETQYF
TRBD2	many	TRBJ2-1	TRBV29-1	TGCAGCTTCGCTTTAGGTGGCGGGAGTGGTTCCTACAATGAGCAGTTCTTC	CSFALGGGSGSYNEQFF
TRBD1	once	TRBJ2-7	TRBV6-9	TGTGCCAGCAGTTACGCCTGGACAGGGCCCGCCTACGATCAGTACTTC	CASSYAWTGPAYDQYF